These 31 T cell receptor beta chains share one sample of origin, sequenced in a study of technical replicates of blood from a few donors. Sequenced by immunoSEQ multiplex PCR; TCRdb stores in-frame clones only, minus some. This table has 65,000 to 85,000 clones, 80% to 95% appearing once. Sequenced input: T cells isolated from PBMCs. These receptors originate from a human donor in good health.

Points on this clone: In the same sample, other DNA sequences code for this CDR3. The chain employs TRBV27 and TRBJ2-1; 12 bases are shared with TRBD2. The CDR3 is 15 residues long. J lost 4 bases, V lost 4 bases, and 2 bases had no gene match. Germline V gene sequence: CDR1 MNHEY, CDR2 SMNVEV (reference sequence). In nucleotides, the CDR3 is TGTGCCAGCAGTTGGGGACTAGCGGGTTACAATGAGCAGTTCTTC. Translated: CASSWGLAGYNEQFF.

V is TRBV19 and J is TRBJ2-3; 8 nucleotides line up with TRBD2. J lost 11 bases, V lost 5 bases, and 12 bases had no gene match. CDR3 size: 14 residues. Germline loops: CDR1 LNHDA, CDR2 SQIVND (reference sequence). In DNA, the CDR3 is TGTGCCAGTAGTTTCCCAGCGGGAGATAATATGCAGTATTTT. This translates into CASSFPAGDNMQYF.

In this sample, this clone turned up a few times. J is TRBJ2-6 and V is TRBV4-2; TRBD1 is a possible D gene (6 bases). The ends were cut back, 0 bases at V and 1 base at J, with 7 bases in the middle. Per the germline V gene, CDR1 is LGHNA and CDR2 is YNFKEQ. This CDR3 comprises 16 residues. The CDR3, as DNA: TGTGCCAGCAGCCAAGACACAGGGTCTGGGGCCAACGTCCTGACTTTC. The encoded protein is CASSQDTGSGANVLTF.

The J gene is TRBJ1-1, the V gene TRBV9; possible D gene TRBD1, 5 bases. The CDR3 runs to 13 residues. Germline V gene lookup returns CDR1 SGDLS and CDR2 YYNGEE. V lost 1 base, J lost 3 bases, and 7 bases lay in between. CDR3 coding DNA: TGTGCCAGCAGCGTAACAGGTTACACTGAAGCTTTCTTT. This codes for CASSVTGYTEAFF.

This clone was counted once. This rearrangement joins TRBV6-5 to TRBJ2-7, with 10 bases lining up with TRBD1. Germline lookup yields CDR1 MNHEY and CDR2 SVGAGI. The CDR3 has 14 residues. V trimming: 4 bases; J trimming: 2 bases; junction bases outside the gene matches: 2. Here the CDR3 DNA reads TGTGCCAGCAGTTGGACAGGGGGGACCTACGAGCAGTACTTC. It codes for CASSWTGGTYEQYF.

The chain combines TRBV4-1 with TRBJ2-3; possibly TRBD2 for D (6 bases). This CDR3 spans 15 amino acids. Germline CDR1 MGHRA, CDR2 YSYEKL. Trimming took off 3 bases at V and 2 bases at J, with 12 bases between the two ends. This CDR3 is CASSQEGIYTDTQYF. Written as DNA, the CDR3 is TGCGCCAGCAGCCAGGAGGGCATTTACACAGATACGCAGTATTTT.

Concerning this clone itself: This specimen includes other DNA sequences encoding the same CDR3. The CDR3 is CASSRGTSGRETQYF. CDR3 DNA sequence: TGTGCCAGTAGTAGAGGGACTAGCGGACGGGAGACCCAGTACTTC. The chain has TRBV19 and TRBJ2-5; the match to TRBD2 covers 11 bases. Per germline, CDR1 LNHDA and CDR2 SQIVND (reference sequence). Trimming removed 4 bases from V and 5 bases from J; junction bases left unmatched: 6. The CDR3 has 15 amino acids.

This chain's CDR3 is CASSLKTGALYTF. The CDR3 coding sequence is TGTGCCAGCAGTTTAAAGACAGGGGCCCTCTACACCTTC. The V gene is TRBV28, the J gene TRBJ1-2; 8 positions match TRBD1. Germline V lookup: CDR1 MDHEN, CDR2 SYDVKM. Unmatched junction bases numbered 6, after V lost 2 bases and J lost 10 bases. This CDR3 region has 13 residues.

Here the CDR3 DNA reads TGTGCCAGTATTGGACATAAAGCTAACTATGGCTACACCTTC. Amino acids: CASIGHKANYGYTF. The chain uses TRBV19 and TRBJ1-2; tentative D call: TRBD1 (5 bases). The CDR3 totals 14 residues. CDR1 and CDR2 (germline): LNHDA, SQIVND (reference sequence). V was clipped by 7 bases and J by 0 bases, with 12 bases between them.

V is TRBV9 and J is TRBJ2-1, with TRBD2 identical over 11 bases. Germline V lookup: CDR1 SGDLS, CDR2 YYNGEE. CDR3 length equals 15 residues. The V gene end was trimmed by 2 bases and the J gene end by 6 bases; junction bases not matched to a gene: 4. The CDR3, as DNA: TGTGCCAGCAGCGTCTCCGGGACTAGCGGCAATGAGCAGTTCTTC. Translated, it gives CASSVSGTSGNEQFF.

The genes are TRBV28 and TRBJ2-3; D is possibly TRBD2 (5 bases). Trimming removed 5 bases from V and 9 bases from J, with 9 bases in between. The germline V gene encodes CDR1 MDHEN and CDR2 SYDVKM. This CDR3 contains 11 residues. CDR3: CASSALDTQYF. CDR3 in DNA: TGTGCCAGCAGTGCACTAGACACGCAGTATTTT.

The chain couples TRBV27 to TRBJ1-1, with D tentatively TRBD1 (6 bases). This CDR3 comprises 15 residues. V was cut by 2 bases and J by 1 base, with 11 bases left in between. CDR1 and CDR2 (germline): MNHEY, SMNVEV (reference sequence). The CDR3 reads CASSLMLGGNTEAFF. The CDR3 DNA reads as TGTGCCAGCAGTTTAATGCTAGGGGGGAACACTGAAGCTTTCTTT.

This clone was seen once. The V call is TRBV2, the J call TRBJ2-7; 10 positions match TRBD2. CDR3 size: 15 residues. The germline V gene encodes CDR1 SNHLY and CDR2 FYNNEI. With 6 bases clipped from V and 7 bases from J, the junction kept 12 bases outside the gene matches. CDR3 sequence (DNA): TGTGCCAGCAGGAGGACTAGCGGCATGTTGGGGGAGCAGTACTTC. Amino acids: CASRRTSGMLGEQYF.

The gene calls are TRBV28 and TRBJ1-5, with 7 nucleotides matching TRBD1. Germline CDR1 and CDR2: MDHEN and SYDVKM. V trimming: 6 bases; J trimming: 0 bases; junction bases outside the gene matches: 11. The CDR3 spans 17 residues. CDR3 nucleotides: TGTGCCAGCAGCCCTCCTCCGGGACAGTTTAGCAATCAGCCCCAGCATTTT. It yields the protein CASSPPPGQFSNQPQHF.

This clone came up once. This chain links TRBV6-1 with TRBJ2-7; D not certain. Deletions cut 1 base from V and 10 bases from J, with 23 bases between. The CDR3 runs to 16 residues. Germline loops: CDR1 MNHNS, CDR2 SASEGT. The CDR3 is CASSEGVRITYEHQYF. The CDR3 coding sequence is TGTGCCAGCAGTGAAGGGGTCAGGATAACCTACGAGCACCAGTACTTC.

The chain couples TRBV10-1 to TRBJ2-7; a weak D match, TRBD1 (5 bases). Trimming pared 0 bases from V and 5 bases from J, leaving 11 bases between. Looked up from germline, CDR1 is WNHNN and CDR2 is SYGVQD (reference sequence). This CDR3 has 14 amino acids. The chain's CDR3 is CASSESSSGNEQYF. CDR3 coding DNA: TGCGCCAGCAGTGAGTCGAGTTCAGGGAACGAGCAGTACTTC.

This clone was seen more than once but under ten times. J is TRBJ1-1 and V is TRBV28; D is possibly TRBD1 (5 bases). This CDR3 has 13 amino acids. V was trimmed by 3 bases and J by 2 bases, leaving 7 bases between them. Germline V gives CDR1 MDHEN, CDR2 SYDVKM. For the CDR3, the DNA is TGTGCCAGCAGTTTGGGGGGAAACACTGAAGCTTTCTTT. It is translated as CASSLGGNTEAFF.

The V and J genes are TRBV4-2 and TRBJ2-5; D may be TRBD2 (5 bases). The germline V and J ends were trimmed by 1 base and 5 bases, with 11 bases remaining between them. Germline V CDR1 and CDR2: LGHNA, YNFKEQ. The CDR3 runs 14 residues. In DNA form, the CDR3 reads TGTGCCAGCAGCCAAGCGTACGGGGTGGAGACCCAGTACTTC. Amino acid sequence: CASSQAYGVETQYF.

This clone was seen a handful of times. The gene calls are TRBV5-5 and TRBJ2-7; no firm D call. Germline CDR1 is SGHKS and CDR2 is YYEKEE (reference sequence). The CDR3 extends over 13 amino acids. Trimming stripped 0 bases from V and 3 bases from J, with 7 bases between. The CDR3 here is CASSLEPHYEQYF. DNA of the CDR3: TGTGCCAGCAGCTTGGAGCCTCACTACGAGCAGTACTTC.

The rearrangement joins TRBV29-1 to TRBJ1-3, with TRBD1 as a possible D gene (6 bases). The V gene's germline CDR1 is SQVTM and CDR2 ANQGSEA. The CDR3 contains 17 residues. V lost 1 base and J 0 bases, leaving 16 bases between the germline ends. As DNA, the CDR3 is TGCAGCGTTGAAGGTCGGGGGGCTCCTAGCTCTGGAAACACCATATATTTT. Amino acids: CSVEGRGAPSSGNTIYF.

The V and J genes are TRBV7-8 and TRBJ2-2, with 8 bases that match TRBD1. The CDR3 loop spans 13 amino acids. With 6 bases clipped from V and 3 bases from J, the junction kept 0 bases outside the gene matches. CDR1 SGHVS and CDR2 FQNEAQ come from the germline V gene. The CDR3 DNA reads TGTGCCAGCAGGACAGGGGACACCGGGGAGCTGTTTTTT. Encoded protein: CASRTGDTGELFF.

The rearrangement joins TRBV27 to TRBJ2-7, with D maybe TRBD2 (6 bases). The CDR3 spans 13 residues. Germline-derived CDR1 and CDR2 are MNHEY and SMNVEV (reference sequence). Trimming cost V 6 bases and J 3 bases, with 12 bases left between them. CDR3 nucleotides: TGTGCCAGCAGGCGATTGGGGGGCTACGAGCAGTACTTC. This codes for CASRRLGGYEQYF.

The sample holds one count of this clone. This sequence joins TRBV25-1 and TRBJ2-1; 8 nucleotides match TRBD1. Trimming at V came to 4 bases and at J to 5 bases, leaving 10 bases not matched to a gene. This CDR3 is built from 16 residues. CDR1 MGHDK and CDR2 SYGVNS come from the germline V gene. The CDR3 DNA sequence: TGTGCCAGCAGTGGATTTGGACAGGGAGGTGACAATGAGCAGTTCTTC. Protein product: CASSGFGQGGDNEQFF.

The gene calls are TRBV5-1 and TRBJ1-4, with 9 bases matching TRBD1. This CDR3 is 14 amino acids long. The V and J ends lost 4 bases and 8 bases, in that order; junction bases with no gene match: 6. Germline CDR1 and CDR2: SGHRS and YFSETQ. CDR3 sequence reads: CASSLGQGSEKLFF. The CDR3 DNA sequence: TGCGCCAGCAGCCTGGGACAGGGTAGCGAAAAACTGTTTTTT.

This chain links TRBV7-3 with TRBJ1-2, with 7 bases that match TRBD1. The junction had 7 bases not matched to a gene; V was cut back by 6 bases and J by 6 bases. In germline, CDR1 is SGHTA, CDR2 FQGTGA. The CDR3 is 13 amino acids. The CDR3 region is CASRYGTEHGYTF. CDR3 nucleotides: TGTGCCAGCAGGTATGGGACAGAACATGGCTACACCTTC.

This rearrangement joins TRBV2 to TRBJ1-4; the match to TRBD1 covers 10 bases. Germline V gene sequence: CDR1 SNHLY, CDR2 FYNNEI. V lost 6 bases and J lost 7; bases outside the gene matches: 5. This CDR3 is built from 14 residues. The CDR3 DNA sequence: TGTGCCAGCAGATCCGGGACAGGGGTTGAAAAACTGTTTTTT. Translation gives CASRSGTGVEKLFF.

The rearrangement links TRBV6-1 to TRBJ2-5; D may be TRBD2 (6 bases). Between the trimmed V and J ends, which lost 2 bases and 5 bases, there was a span of 9 bases. CDR3 size: 13 residues. From germline, CDR1 is MNHNS and CDR2 SASEGT. CDR3 sequence (DNA): TGTGCCAGCAGTGAAACGGGAGCGGAGACCCAGTACTTC. It encodes CASSETGAETQYF.

This clone was seen a few times. CDR3 bases: TGCGCCAGCAGCGAACAGGGTACGGACACTGAAGCTTTCTTT. Translating gives CASSEQGTDTEAFF. The chain uses TRBV5-1 and TRBJ1-1, with D tentatively TRBD1 (6 bases). Germline V gives CDR1 SGHRS, CDR2 YFSETQ. Trimming took 4 bases from V and 3 from J, leaving 13 bases between them. CDR3 length: 14 amino acids.

The chain joins TRBV18 to TRBJ1-2; 10 bases fit TRBD1. Trimming took 5 bases from V and 9 from J; bases not matched to a gene: 6. The CDR3 has 13 amino acids. Germline V lookup: CDR1 KGHSH, CDR2 LQKENI. The CDR3 DNA follows: TGTGCCAGCTCAGAGGGACAGGGGAGTCGCTACACCTTC. This gives the protein CASSEGQGSRYTF.

This sequence joins TRBV19 and TRBJ2-2; TRBD2 might be the D (5 bases). The V gene lost 0 bases and the J gene lost 6 bases, with 8 bases spanning the gap. This CDR3 region has 14 residues. Per the germline V gene, CDR1 is LNHDA and CDR2 is SQIVND (reference sequence). The CDR3 sequence is CASSIESGAGELFF. Here the CDR3 DNA reads TGTGCCAGTAGTATAGAATCCGGGGCCGGGGAGCTGTTTTTT.

This sequence joins TRBV6-1 and TRBJ2-5; 7 bases line up with TRBD2. Trimming at V came to 4 bases and at J to 1 base, leaving 6 bases not matched to a gene. Germline CDR1 and CDR2: MNHNS and SASEGT. The CDR3 is 15 residues long. The CDR3 nucleotides are TGTGCCAGCAGTGTAGGACTAGTGGGCCAAGAGACCCAGTACTTC. It encodes CASSVGLVGQETQYF.